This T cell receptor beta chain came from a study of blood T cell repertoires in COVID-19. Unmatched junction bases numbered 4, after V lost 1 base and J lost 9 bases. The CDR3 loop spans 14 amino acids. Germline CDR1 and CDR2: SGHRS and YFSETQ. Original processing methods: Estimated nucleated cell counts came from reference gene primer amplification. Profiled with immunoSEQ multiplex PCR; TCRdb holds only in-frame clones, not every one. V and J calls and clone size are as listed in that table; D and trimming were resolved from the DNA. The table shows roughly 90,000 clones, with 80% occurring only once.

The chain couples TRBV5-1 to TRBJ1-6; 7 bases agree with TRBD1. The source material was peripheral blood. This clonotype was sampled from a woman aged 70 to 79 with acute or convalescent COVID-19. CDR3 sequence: CASSLTGESSPLHF. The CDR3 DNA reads TGCGCCAGCAGCTTGACAGGGGAGAGTTCACCCCTCCACTTT.